This T cell receptor (beta chain) was retrieved from a study of T cells after yellow fever vaccination (dated by TCRdb to the late 2010s). At the level of the whole study: The SMART-Seq v4 Ultra Low Input RNA kit was used to prepare libraries from fractions with low cell numbers. Blood was drawn at multiple timepoints before and after primary and secondary immunization, with bulk PBMC replicates and cell subsets isolated. Two healthy male donors, one aged 18 to 30 and one aged 30 to 40 years, made up the cohort. To follow T-cell clones before and after both primary and booster YFV17D yellow fever vaccination, bulk TCR alpha and beta repertoires underwent longitudinal sequencing.

The treatment or condition label, as the study defines it: live attenuated yellow fever vaccine strain. At every blood-draw timepoint, two biological replicates of bulk PBMCs were collected. PBMCs were isolated from peripheral blood using a standard Ficoll-Paque protocol. TriZol was used to extract RNA from bulk PBMCs, from CD4 and CD8 fractions, and from dextramer-positive and dextramer-negative fractions. Broader findings and caveats from the paper: A small share of clonotypes was detected in both CD4 and CD8 compartments, with the overlap likely arising from convergent recombination. Most clones expanded after primary vaccination (around 96% of CD4 and roughly 91% of CD8) were re-detected after the booster, suggesting that broad memory maintenance occurred. The secondary T-cell response was found to be weaker but faster than the primary response, with a peak reached on day 5 rather than on day 15. Because only a couple of donors were included in the study, the extent to which the findings can be generalized is limited. FACS-sorted repertoires could contain abundant contaminating clonotypes from the bulk population, so computational filtering was required.

The CDR3 spans 14 residues, from the cysteine through the phenylalanine. The DNA shown is the 42-base CDR3, in frame from base 1. Trimming at the junction amounts to 2 bases on V and 4 bases on J, and the germline ends lie 12 bases apart. The germline V gene (reference sequence) supplies CDR1 SGHNT and CDR2 YYREEE. This clonotype came up a few times. Its specific antigen is unknown. Per-base qualities were not stored, and no clone one base away is much larger. Sequencing took place on an Illumina NovaSeq 6000. TCR cDNA was synthesized by 5'RACE template switching, which introduced a universal primer site and unique molecular identifiers. Priming of cDNA synthesis was performed from both the TCR alpha and TCR beta constant segments. Library amplification used two PCR steps, and the second PCR step added sample barcodes and sequencing adapters. Sequencing of the libraries was done on either Illumina HiSeq 2500 (2x100 bp) or NovaSeq (2x150 bp). The original methods were these. Demultiplexing of reads and collapsing into UMI consensus sequences were performed with MIGEC, and V(D)J alignment was carried out with MiXCR. Vaccine-responding clonotypes were defined with edgeR using replicate PBMC samples, requiring FDR below 0.01 and a log2 fold change above 5 up to day 15. Each bulk clonotype was labeled CD4 or CD8 based on which sequenced repertoire, CD4 or CD8, contained the clonotype at higher abundance. Starting from the raw public reads, TCRdb applied fastp trimming at Q25, assembled clones with MiXCR and retained in-frame beta chains. Records with the same CDR3 protein are collapsed into one entry carrying the most frequent genes and DNA. These V and J calls are TCRdb output, not the study's own analysis. This sample comprises over 250,000 distinct CDR3 sequences, over 4% of them detected only once. In total, the top ten clones hold 20% to 25% of the sample.

The source was PBMCs, collected 5 days after the yellow fever booster vaccination. The V and J segments used are TRBV5-4 and TRBJ2-5; tentative D gene TRBD1, with 5 bases matching. The sequence was obtained from a man aged 18-30 years who received the YFV17D yellow fever vaccine. This receptor carries the CDR3 CASSFQGATETQYF. The nucleotides are TGTGCCAGCAGCTTTCAGGGTGCCACAGAGACCCAGTACTTC.